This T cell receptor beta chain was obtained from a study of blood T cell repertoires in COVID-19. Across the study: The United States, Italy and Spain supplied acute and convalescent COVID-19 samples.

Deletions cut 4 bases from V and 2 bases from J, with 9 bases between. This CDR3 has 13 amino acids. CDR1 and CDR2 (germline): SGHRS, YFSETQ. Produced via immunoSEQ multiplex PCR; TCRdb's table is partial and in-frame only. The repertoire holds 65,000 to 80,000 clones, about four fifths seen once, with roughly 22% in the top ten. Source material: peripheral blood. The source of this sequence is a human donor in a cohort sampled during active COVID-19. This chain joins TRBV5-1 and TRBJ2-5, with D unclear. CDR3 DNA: TGCGCCAGCAGCGCCCTCCAGCAAGAGACCCAGTACTTC. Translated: CASSALQQETQYF.